A selection of T cell receptor beta chains follows, all from one sample in a study of CD4 T cells in relation to SARS-CoV-2 and coronaviruses. The table came from immunoSEQ multiplex PCR; TCRdb's copy has only in-frame clones and leaves some out. The table includes about 39,000 clones, under 85% detected once. Which antigens these TCRs recognize remains unknown. The sample consisted of memory CD4+ T cells from PBMCs, cultured in vitro. All receptors derive from an adult with COVID-19. CDR3s include the opening cysteine and the closing phenylalanine or tryptophan. A D gene is named only where the DNA matches it firmly. Clone size is stated in some rows and not others, as once, few, many or a class when expanded.

j_gene	d_gene	abundance	v_gene	CDR3nt	CDR3aa
TRBJ2-1	NA	few	TRBV2	TGTGCCAGCAGTCCGAGCGGTGGCGGGGCGTTCTTC	CASSPSGGGAFF
TRBJ2-1	NA	NA	TRBV5-1	TGCGCCAGCGGGAGGGGGGCTAGCGGCTCCTACAATGAGCAGTTCTTC	CASGRGASGSYNEQFF
TRBJ2-3	TRBD1	NA	TRBV11-2	TGTGCCAGCAGTTCCTTGAGGGGGCGGGGCACAGATACGCAGTATTTT	CASSSLRGRGTDTQYF
TRBJ1-5	NA	NA	TRBV28	TGTGCCAGCAGTTTCTGGGGCATGCGGAGCAATCAGCCCCAGCATTTT	CASSFWGMRSNQPQHF
TRBJ1-4	TRBD1	NA	TRBV30	TGTGCCTGGAGCGAAAAGGGGGCGAAGAGTGAAAAACTGTTTTTT	CAWSEKGAKSEKLFF
TRBJ2-7	NA	NA	TRBV10-3	TGTGCCATCAGTGAAGGGGCGAGCGGCTACGAGCAGTACTTC	CAISEGASGYEQYF
TRBJ1-5	TRBD1	NA	TRBV6-6	TGTGCCAGCAGTTATCCCTTGGGGACAGGGGGCGAACCCCAGCATTTT	CASSYPLGTGGEPQHF
TRBJ2-1	TRBD2	NA	TRBV27	TGTGCCAGCAGAACTAGCGGGAGGGCCAACAATGAGCAGTTCTTC	CASRTSGRANNEQFF
TRBJ2-3	NA	NA	TRBV27	TGTGCCAGCAGTCTCCGGGACACCTCTGGGAGGGCAGATACGCAGTATTTT	CASSLRDTSGRADTQYF
TRBJ2-5	NA	NA	TRBV19	TGTGCCAGCGCTCGGCGCCAACAAGAGACCCAGTACTTC	CASARRQQETQYF
TRBJ2-1	TRBD2	NA	TRBV6-2/TRBV6-3	TGTGCCAGCAGTTATCTAGCGGGCCTCTACAATGAGCAGTTCTTC	CASSYLAGLYNEQFF
TRBJ2-7	TRBD1	NA	TRBV29-1	TGCAGCGGCAGGACAGGGCTGGGCGAGCAGTACTTC	CSGRTGLGEQYF
TRBJ2-1	NA	NA	TRBV7-3	TGTGCCAGCAGCGCCTATTCTAGCGATGAGCAGTTCTTC	CASSAYSSDEQFF
TRBJ2-1	TRBD2	medium-sized	TRBV28	TGTGCCAGCAGATCGCCTGCGTGGCGGGAGGTCTCCAACAATGAGCAGTTCTTC	CASRSPAWREVSNNEQFF
TRBJ2-1	TRBD2	NA	TRBV9	TGTGCCAGCAGCGAAGGGACTAGCGGGATAGTCAATGAGCAGTTCTTC	CASSEGTSGIVNEQFF
TRBJ2-2	TRBD2	NA	TRBV7-2	TGTGCCAGCAGCTTAGCAGTACGGCTAGCGGGAGTTAACGGGGAGCTGTTTTTT	CASSLAVRLAGVNGELFF
TRBJ2-7	NA	NA	TRBV19	TGTGCCAGTAGTATCATAGACTCGACAGACAACGAGCAGTACTTC	CASSIIDSTDNEQYF
TRBJ2-1	NA	once	TRBV11-2	TGTGCCAGCAGCCCGAGGTTCGCCAGCTCCTACAATGAGCAGTTCTTC	CASSPRFASSYNEQFF
TRBJ2-1	TRBD2	NA	TRBV28	TGTGCCAGCATCAGTACTAGCGGCCAGAGCTCCTACAATGAGCAGTTCTTC	CASISTSGQSSYNEQFF
TRBJ2-1	NA	NA	TRBV6-5	TGTGCCAGCAGTCACCCCGGGGATGAGCAGTTCTTC	CASSHPGDEQFF
TRBJ2-2	NA	NA	TRBV11-2	TGTGCCAGCAGCTTAATAAGGGGCACCGGGGAGCTGTTTTTT	CASSLIRGTGELFF
TRBJ2-1	TRBD2	NA	TRBV6-5	TGTGCCAGCAGTTACTCGTGGTCTAGCGGGAGGGGTGAGCAGTTCTTC	CASSYSWSSGRGEQFF
TRBJ2-1	TRBD2	NA	TRBV13	TGTGCCAGCAGCCCGGGACTAGCACAGTTCTTC	CASSPGLAQFF
TRBJ2-1	NA	NA	TRBV28	TGTGCCTCTCGGGACCTCCATTACAATGAGCAGTTCTTC	CASRDLHYNEQFF
TRBJ1-1	TRBD1	few	TRBV6-6	TGTGCCAGCAGTTACGCCAGGGGGGACGCCACTGAAGCTTTCTTT	CASSYARGDATEAFF
TRBJ2-7	TRBD1	NA	TRBV6-9	TGTGCCAGAGGTCGGGACAGTGGGTACGAGCAGTACTTC	CARGRDSGYEQYF
TRBJ1-5	TRBD1	NA	TRBV2	TGTGCCAGCAGTGAAATAGGGGGCGGCAATCAGCCCCAGCATTTT	CASSEIGGGNQPQHF
TRBJ2-7	NA	NA	TRBV7-7	TGTGCTAGCAGCTTAGAGACGGGAGTAAGCTACGAGCAGTACTTC	CASSLETGVSYEQYF
TRBJ2-2	NA	NA	TRBV9	TGTGCCAGCAGCGTCACTGGTGGTTCCGGGGAGCTGTTTTTT	CASSVTGGSGELFF
TRBJ2-3	NA	NA	TRBV2	TGTGCCAGCCTGCTTTATGGGGCCGGGATAGATACGCAGTATTTT	CASLLYGAGIDTQYF
TRBJ2-5	NA	NA	TRBV28	TGTGCCAGCAGTTTTTTAAGTAACGGGAGAGGTCGAGAGACCCAGTACTTC	CASSFLSNGRGRETQYF
TRBJ1-1	NA	NA	TRBV10-3	TGTGCCATCAGTGTATCCGGGACAGAAGCTTTCTTT	CAISVSGTEAFF
TRBJ2-1	TRBD1	NA	TRBV5-5	TGTGCCAGCAGCTTGATGCCCGGACTGGGACAGCCCATTTACAATGAGCAGTTCTTC	CASSLMPGLGQPIYNEQFF
TRBJ2-7	NA	NA	TRBV2	TGTGCCAGCAGTGAAGGTGGGTTCGAGCAGTACTTC	CASSEGGFEQYF
TRBJ2-2	NA	NA	TRBV5-4	TGTGCCAGCAGCTTGTGGGGGGCGACCGGGGAGCTGTTTTTT	CASSLWGATGELFF
TRBJ2-5	NA	NA	TRBV5-1	TGCGCCAGCAGCTTGGGGGAAGGGGGAGAGACCCAGTACTTC	CASSLGEGGETQYF
TRBJ2-3	TRBD2	NA	TRBV15	TGTGCCACCAGCAGAGAGGCGGGAGGGCCAGATACGCAGTATTTT	CATSREAGGPDTQYF
TRBJ2-7	TRBD2	NA	TRBV6-6	TGTGCCAGCAGGCTAGGACTAGCGGGAGCCTACGAGCAGTACTTC	CASRLGLAGAYEQYF
TRBJ2-5	TRBD2	few	TRBV9	TGTGCCAGCAGCGTAGCGGGGGGGGGTGAGACCCAGTACTTC	CASSVAGGGETQYF
TRBJ2-2	NA	NA	TRBV7-3	TGTGCCAGCAGCTTAGACGCCGGGGAGCTGTTTTTT	CASSLDAGELFF
TRBJ2-7	TRBD2	NA	TRBV5-1	TGCGCCAGCAGTTCACTAGCGGGACCCTACGAGCAGTACTTC	CASSSLAGPYEQYF
TRBJ2-5	TRBD2	NA	TRBV18	TGTGCCAGCTCACCTGACCGGACGGGAGCGGGAGGAGAGACCCAGTACTTC	CASSPDRTGAGGETQYF
TRBJ2-1	TRBD2	few	TRBV6-5	TGTGCCACAAGGGACTACCACAACTCCGGCAATGAGCAGTTCTTC	CATRDYHNSGNEQFF
TRBJ2-2	NA	NA	TRBV3-1/TRBV3-2	TGTGCCAGCAGTCGGGTGAACACCGGGGAGCTGTTTTTT	CASSRVNTGELFF
TRBJ1-5	NA	few	TRBV28	TGTGCCAGCAGGGCGGGACAACACAATCAGCCCCAGCATTTT	CASRAGQHNQPQHF
TRBJ1-1	NA	NA	TRBV7-8	TGTGCCAGCAGCTTAATCTCTACTGAAGCTTTCTTT	CASSLISTEAFF
TRBJ1-1	NA	NA	TRBV28	TGTGCCAGCATTTCCCCCAGACCGAACACTGAAGCTTTCTTT	CASISPRPNTEAFF
TRBJ2-5	NA	NA	TRBV2	TGTGCCAGCATTAGGGGAAGGGGAGAGACCCAGTACTTC	CASIRGRGETQYF
TRBJ2-3	NA	NA	TRBV7-3	TGTGCCAGCAACAACCAGGGAGATACGCAGTATTTT	CASNNQGDTQYF
TRBJ2-1	NA	NA	TRBV28	TGTGCCAGCAGTCCAGGACAGTCATCTACCAGTGAGCAGTTCTTC	CASSPGQSSTSEQFF
TRBJ1-2	NA	NA	TRBV6-6	TGTGCCAGCAGTTACTTGGGGGGCTCTAACTATGGCTACACCTTC	CASSYLGGSNYGYTF
TRBJ2-7	NA	NA	TRBV2	TGTGCCAGCAGTGAAACAGGGACTGGCTACGAGCAGTACTTC	CASSETGTGYEQYF
TRBJ2-7	NA	NA	TRBV30	TGTGCCTGGAGTGGGCAGGGCCAGCAGTACTTC	CAWSGQGQQYF
TRBJ2-2	NA	few	TRBV28	TGTGCCAGCAGTCCTAGACAGGTCCTGAACACCGGGGAGCTGTTTTTT	CASSPRQVLNTGELFF
TRBJ2-5	TRBD1	NA	TRBV2	TGTGCCAGCGAACAGGGGGTTCGCGAGACCCAGTACTTC	CASEQGVRETQYF
TRBJ2-3	NA	NA	TRBV27	TGTGCCAGCAGTTGGGGGCGGAGCACCACAGATACGCAGTATTTT	CASSWGRSTTDTQYF
TRBJ2-5	NA	NA	TRBV12-3/TRBV12-4	TGTGCCAGCAGTTTCTCCCTAAAAGAGACCCAGTACTTC	CASSFSLKETQYF
TRBJ1-2	TRBD1	NA	TRBV5-1	TGCGCCAGCAGCTTGGGAGGACAGGGCCACTATGGCTACACCTTC	CASSLGGQGHYGYTF